The 14 T cell receptor beta chains below all came from one sample that was sequenced in a study of identical twins' blood T cells. TCRdb used MiXCR to reprocess the 5' RACE reads, holding one entry per CDR3 protein. The repertoire has 350,000 to 400,000 distinct CDR3 sequences, roughly 27% of them found once; the top ten carry about 6%. Source material: PBMCs. Every receptor here comes from a woman aged 18-55 years in good health.

About this clonotype: This clone may be a read error of a much larger clone one base away. The chain links TRBV10-3 to TRBJ1-2; D possibly corresponds to TRBD1 (5 bases). CDR1 and CDR2 (germline): ENHRY, SYGVKD. This CDR3 region has 14 residues. Trimming removed 0 bases at V and 6 bases at J, with 11 bases between. The CDR3 protein is CAISESGVLHGYTF. The CDR3 DNA reads as TGTGCCATCAGTGAGTCGGGGGTCCTCCATGGCTACACCTTC.

Ten or more counts support this clonotype. The chain uses TRBV2 and TRBJ1-2; D remains unclear. Germline V gives CDR1 SNHLY, CDR2 FYNNEI. The CDR3 extends over 13 amino acids. Trimming shortened V by 4 bases and J by 6 bases, and 12 bases separated the two germline ends. This chain's CDR3 is CASSGPVSDGYTF. The CDR3 coding sequence is TGTGCCAGCAGTGGCCCGGTCTCGGATGGCTACACCTTC.

V usage is TRBV7-2 and J usage is TRBJ2-7; D is possibly TRBD1 (6 bases). Germline V lookup: CDR1 SGHTA, CDR2 FQGNSA. The CDR3 length is 13 residues. The V end lost 1 base, the J end lost 6 bases, and 10 bases lay between the germline ends. The CDR3 bases are TGTGCCAGCAGCTTAGGACAGGTATTCGAGCAGTACTTC. Its translation is CASSLGQVFEQYF.

This clonotype was observed a handful of times. The chain has TRBV20-1 and TRBJ1-1, with D hard to call. Germline V gene data show CDR1 as DFQATT and CDR2 as SNEGSKA (reference sequence). This CDR3 contains 13 residues. The germline V and J ends were trimmed by 0 bases and 9 bases, with 14 bases remaining between them. The chain's CDR3 is CSARDLGQAKAFF. CDR3 in DNA: TGCAGTGCTAGAGATCTAGGGCAGGCTAAAGCTTTCTTT.

This clonotype was found a few times. V gene TRBV7-9 combines with J gene TRBJ1-4; 7 bases are shared with TRBD1. Germline values: CDR1 SEHNR, CDR2 FQNEAQ (reference sequence). With 11 bases clipped from V and 4 bases from J, the junction kept 16 bases outside the gene matches. The CDR3 is 16 amino acids. The CDR3 reads CAHRGPPGTDNEKLFF. CDR3 nucleotide sequence: TGTGCCCACCGGGGGCCTCCAGGGACAGATAATGAAAAACTGTTTTTT. Supplemented by reference TRBV7-9 and TRBJ1-4, the full variable domain reads DTGVSQNPRHKITKRGQNVTFRCDPISEHNRLYWYRQTLGQGPEFLTYFQNEAQLEKSRLLSDRFSAERPKGSFSTLEIQRTEQGDSAMYLCAHRGPPGTDNEKLFFGSGTQLSVL.

This clonotype was found a few times. The V gene is TRBV25-1, the J gene TRBJ2-4, with 8 bases aligning to TRBD2. This CDR3 is built from 15 residues. The germline gives CDR1 MGHDK, CDR2 SYGVNS. Trimming took 8 bases from V and 10 from J; bases not matched to a gene: 16. The chain's CDR3 is CASQDSVAGRPIQYF. In DNA, the CDR3 is TGTGCCAGCCAAGACTCGGTAGCGGGGCGGCCAATTCAGTACTTC.

This clonotype was found a few times. V gene TRBV7-2 combines with J gene TRBJ2-2, with D hard to call. In germline, CDR1 is SGHTA, CDR2 FQGNSA. The V end lost 6 bases, the J end lost 0 bases, and 8 bases lay between the germline ends. The CDR3 totals 14 residues. In DNA form, the CDR3 reads TGTGCCAGCAGGTGGCTCTCGAACACCGGGGAGCTGTTTTTT. It yields the protein CASRWLSNTGELFF.

This clonotype was detected only a few times. The rearrangement uses TRBV5-6 and TRBJ1-6; TRBD1 matches 8 bases. Germline loops: CDR1 SGHDT, CDR2 YYEEEE. Trimming removed 4 bases from V and 3 bases from J; junction bases left unmatched: 9. The CDR3 spans 17 residues. The chain's CDR3 is CASSASARGLYNSPLHF. CDR3 nucleotides: TGTGCCAGCAGCGCTTCCGCCAGGGGGCTCTATAATTCACCCCTCCACTTT.

This clonotype has a handful of counts. This chain joins TRBV15 and TRBJ2-3, with D unresolved. In germline, CDR1 is LNHNV, CDR2 YYDKDF (reference sequence). CDR3 size: 16 residues. The germline V and J ends were trimmed by 6 bases and 0 bases, with 16 bases remaining between them. The CDR3 sequence: CATRPKGATSTDTQYF. The DNA for the CDR3 is TGTGCCACCAGGCCTAAAGGAGCGACTAGCACAGATACGCAGTATTTT.

In its sample, this clonotype was seen a few times. The chain uses TRBV5-1 and TRBJ1-4; no firm D call. Per the germline V gene, CDR1 is SGHRS and CDR2 is YFSETQ. Trimming took 0 bases from V and 8 from J, leaving 8 bases between them. The CDR3 totals 13 residues. CDR3 sequence: CASSLGHPEKLFF. As DNA, the CDR3 is TGCGCCAGCAGCTTGGGACACCCGGAAAAACTGTTTTTT.

This clonotype was seen more than once but under ten times. The chain combines TRBV7-9 with TRBJ1-6, with a tentative D call TRBD1 (6 bases). Trimming left V 5 bases short and J 2 bases short, with 10 bases between. Per germline, CDR1 SEHNR and CDR2 FQNEAQ (reference sequence). The CDR3 contains 15 residues. The DNA of the CDR3 is TGTGCCAGCAGCAAAGGGGGTGCCTATAATTCACCCCTCCACTTT. Translated, it gives CASSKGGAYNSPLHF.

The chain has TRBV4-2 and TRBJ2-3; the D is unclear. This CDR3 contains 14 residues. The germline V gene encodes CDR1 LGHNA and CDR2 YNFKEQ. Deletions cut 0 bases from V and 7 bases from J, with 11 bases between. Written as DNA, the CDR3 is TGTGCCAGCAGCCAAGAGGGGTCGGTAAATACGCAGTATTTT. Translating gives CASSQEGSVNTQYF.

With respect to this clonotype: This is likely a read error, given that the CDR3 carries no conserved phenylalanine or tryptophan at its end. The gene calls are TRBV5-1 and TRBJ1-1; TRBD1 matches 7 bases. The trim removed 1 base at V and 0 bases at J, leaving 0 bases unmatched. There are 14 residues in the CDR3. Per the germline V gene, CDR1 is SGHRS and CDR2 is YFSETQ. CDR3 residues: CASSLRGLNTEAFS. The CDR3 region has the DNA TGCGCCAGCAGCTTGAGGGGGCTGAACACTGAAGCTTTCTCT.

Worth noting for this clonotype: One end of the junction does not line up with germline, which may come from a read error. The V gene is TRBV6-6, the J gene TRBJ2-5, with TRBD2 matching 7 bases. Germline V gene sequence: CDR1 MNHNY, CDR2 SVGAGI (reference sequence). This CDR3 contains 13 residues. The CDR3 bases are TGTGCCAGCTTAGGCGGGGGAGAAGAGACCCGGTACTTC. Its protein product is CASLGGGEETRYF.